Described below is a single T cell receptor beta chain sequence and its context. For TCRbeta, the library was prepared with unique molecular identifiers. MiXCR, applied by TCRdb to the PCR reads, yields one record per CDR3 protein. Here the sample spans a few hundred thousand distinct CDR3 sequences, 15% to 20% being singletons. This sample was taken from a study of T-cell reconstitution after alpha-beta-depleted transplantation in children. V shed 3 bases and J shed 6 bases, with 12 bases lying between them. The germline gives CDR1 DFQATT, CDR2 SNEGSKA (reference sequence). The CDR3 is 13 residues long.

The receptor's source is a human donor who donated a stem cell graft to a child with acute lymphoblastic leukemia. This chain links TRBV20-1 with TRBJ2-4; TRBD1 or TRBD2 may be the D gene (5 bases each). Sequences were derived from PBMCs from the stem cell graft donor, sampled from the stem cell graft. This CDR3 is CSARGTVGNIQYF. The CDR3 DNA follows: TGCAGTGCTAGGGGGACGGTAGGAAACATTCAGTACTTC.